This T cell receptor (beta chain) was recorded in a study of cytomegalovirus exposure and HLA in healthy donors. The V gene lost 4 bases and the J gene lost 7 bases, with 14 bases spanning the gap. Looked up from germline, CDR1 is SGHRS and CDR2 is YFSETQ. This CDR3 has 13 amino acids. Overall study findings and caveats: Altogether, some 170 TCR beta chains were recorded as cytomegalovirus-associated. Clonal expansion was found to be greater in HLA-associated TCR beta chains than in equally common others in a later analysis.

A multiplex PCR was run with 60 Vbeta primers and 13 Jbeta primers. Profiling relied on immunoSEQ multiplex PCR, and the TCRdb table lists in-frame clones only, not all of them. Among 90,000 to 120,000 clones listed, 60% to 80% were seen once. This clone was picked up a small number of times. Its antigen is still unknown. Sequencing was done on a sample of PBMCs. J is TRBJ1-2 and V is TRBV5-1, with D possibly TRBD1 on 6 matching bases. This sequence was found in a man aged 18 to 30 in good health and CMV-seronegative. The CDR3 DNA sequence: TGCGCCAGCAGCCAACAGGGTAGCTTTGGCTACACCTTC. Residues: CASSQQGSFGYTF.